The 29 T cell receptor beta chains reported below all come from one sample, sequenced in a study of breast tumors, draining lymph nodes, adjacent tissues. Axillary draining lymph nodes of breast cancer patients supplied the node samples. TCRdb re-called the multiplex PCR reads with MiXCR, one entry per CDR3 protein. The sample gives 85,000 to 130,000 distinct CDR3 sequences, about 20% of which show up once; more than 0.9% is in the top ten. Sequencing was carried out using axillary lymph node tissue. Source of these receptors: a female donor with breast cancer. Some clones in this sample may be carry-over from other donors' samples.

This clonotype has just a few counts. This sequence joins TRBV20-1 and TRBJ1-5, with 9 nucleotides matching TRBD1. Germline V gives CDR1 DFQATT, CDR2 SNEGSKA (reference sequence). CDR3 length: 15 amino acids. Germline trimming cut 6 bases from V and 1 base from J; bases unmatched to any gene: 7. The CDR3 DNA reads TGCAGTGCGTTGAACGACAGGGGGAGCAATCAGCCCCAGCATTTT. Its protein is CSALNDRGSNQPQHF.

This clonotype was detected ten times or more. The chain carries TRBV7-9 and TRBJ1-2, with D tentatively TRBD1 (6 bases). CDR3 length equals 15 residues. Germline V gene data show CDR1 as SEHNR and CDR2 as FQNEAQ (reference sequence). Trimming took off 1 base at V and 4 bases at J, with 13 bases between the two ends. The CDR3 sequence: CASSLVGQSPYGYTF. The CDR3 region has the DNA TGTGCCAGCAGCTTAGTTGGACAGAGTCCCTATGGCTACACCTTC.

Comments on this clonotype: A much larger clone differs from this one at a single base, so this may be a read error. CDR3 loop: CVSRYGTSGTNQFF. Written as DNA, the CDR3 is TGTGTCAGCAGGTACGGGACTAGCGGGACCAATCAGTTCTTC. This chain links TRBV5-8 with TRBJ2-1; 13 bases are shared with TRBD2. CDR1 is SGHTS and CDR2 is YDEGEE in the germline V gene. The CDR3 has 14 amino acids.

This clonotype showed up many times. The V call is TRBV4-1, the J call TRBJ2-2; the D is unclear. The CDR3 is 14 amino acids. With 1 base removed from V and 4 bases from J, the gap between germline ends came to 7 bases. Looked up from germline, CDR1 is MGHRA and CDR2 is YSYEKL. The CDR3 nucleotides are TGCGCCAGCAGCCAAGGGCAGGCCACCGGGGAGCTGTTTTTT. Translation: CASSQGQATGELFF.

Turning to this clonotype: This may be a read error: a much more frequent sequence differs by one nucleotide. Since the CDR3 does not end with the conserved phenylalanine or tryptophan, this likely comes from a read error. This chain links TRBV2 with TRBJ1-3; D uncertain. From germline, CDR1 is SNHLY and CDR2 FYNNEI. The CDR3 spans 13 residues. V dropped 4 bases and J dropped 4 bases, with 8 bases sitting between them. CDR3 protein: CASSGAEGNTIYS. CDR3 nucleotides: TGTGCCAGCAGTGGGGCAGAAGGAAACACCATATATTCT.

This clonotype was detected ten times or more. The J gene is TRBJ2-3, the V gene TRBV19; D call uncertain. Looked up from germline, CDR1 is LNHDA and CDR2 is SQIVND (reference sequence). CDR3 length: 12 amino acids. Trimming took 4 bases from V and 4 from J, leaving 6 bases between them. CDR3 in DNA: TGTGCCAGTAGTAACCCCCCAGATACGCAGTATTTT. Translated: CASSNPPDTQYF.

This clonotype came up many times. In nucleotides, the CDR3 is TGTGCCACGGGGCGGGGTAGCGTCACAGATACGCAGTATTTT. It codes for CATGRGSVTDTQYF. The rearrangement links TRBV11-2 to TRBJ2-3; D may be TRBD2 (6 bases). CDR1 is SGHAT and CDR2 is FQNNGV in the germline V gene. V was cut by 10 bases and J by 2 bases, with 16 bases left in between. The CDR3 covers 14 residues.

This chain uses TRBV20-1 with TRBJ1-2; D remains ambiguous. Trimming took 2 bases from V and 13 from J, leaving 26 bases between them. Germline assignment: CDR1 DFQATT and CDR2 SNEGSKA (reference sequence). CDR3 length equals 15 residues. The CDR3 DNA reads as TGCAGTGCTAGAACGCAAGGACGGCTTGGCTATAGCTGCACCTTC. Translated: CSARTQGRLGYSCTF.

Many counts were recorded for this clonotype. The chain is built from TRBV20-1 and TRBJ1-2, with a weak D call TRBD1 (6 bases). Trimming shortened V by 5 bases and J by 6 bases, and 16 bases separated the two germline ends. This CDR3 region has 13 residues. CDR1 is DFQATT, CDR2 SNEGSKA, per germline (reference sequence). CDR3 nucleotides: TGCAGTGCTGCAGGGACAACAGGCGATGGCTACACCTTC. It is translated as CSAAGTTGDGYTF.

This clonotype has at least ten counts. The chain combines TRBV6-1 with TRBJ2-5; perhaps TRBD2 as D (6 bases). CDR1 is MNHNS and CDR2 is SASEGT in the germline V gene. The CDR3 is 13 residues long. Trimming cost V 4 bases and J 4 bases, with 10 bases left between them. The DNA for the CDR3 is TGTGCCAGCAGTGGGGGGGTTCGAGAGACCCAGTACTTC. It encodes CASSGGVRETQYF.

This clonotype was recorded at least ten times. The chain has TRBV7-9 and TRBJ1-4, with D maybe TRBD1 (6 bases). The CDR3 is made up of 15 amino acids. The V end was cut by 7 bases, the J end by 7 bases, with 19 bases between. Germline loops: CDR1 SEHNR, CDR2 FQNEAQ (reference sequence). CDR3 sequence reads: CASTKTSGGSEKLFF. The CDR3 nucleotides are TGTGCCAGCACCAAAACCTCGGGGGGCAGTGAAAAACTGTTTTTT.

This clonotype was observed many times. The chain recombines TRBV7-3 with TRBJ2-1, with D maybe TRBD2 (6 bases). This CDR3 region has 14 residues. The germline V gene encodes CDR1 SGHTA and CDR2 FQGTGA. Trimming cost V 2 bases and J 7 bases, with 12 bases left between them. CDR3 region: CASSLGTGSNEQFF. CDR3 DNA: TGTGCCAGCAGCTTAGGGACTGGCAGTAATGAGCAGTTCTTC.

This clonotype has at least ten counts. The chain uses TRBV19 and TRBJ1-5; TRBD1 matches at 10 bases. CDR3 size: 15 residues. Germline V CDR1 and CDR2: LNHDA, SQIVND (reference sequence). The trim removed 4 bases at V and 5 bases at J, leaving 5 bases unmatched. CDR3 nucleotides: TGTGCCAGTAGTAACACCGGGACAGGGGATCAGCCCCAGCATTTT. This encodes CASSNTGTGDQPQHF.

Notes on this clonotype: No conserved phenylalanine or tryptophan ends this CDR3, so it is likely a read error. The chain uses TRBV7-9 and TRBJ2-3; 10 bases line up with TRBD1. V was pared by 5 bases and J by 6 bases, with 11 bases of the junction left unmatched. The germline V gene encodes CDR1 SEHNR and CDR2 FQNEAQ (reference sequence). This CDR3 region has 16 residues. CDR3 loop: CASSPKGQGILDTQYL. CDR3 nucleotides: TGTGCCAGCAGCCCAAAGGGACAGGGGATATTGGATACGCAGTATCTT.

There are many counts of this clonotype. CDR3 sequence reads: CASSSSGTGLNEQYF. In nucleotides, the CDR3 is TGCGCCAGCAGCTCATCCGGGACAGGGCTCAACGAGCAGTACTTC. The chain has TRBV5-1 and TRBJ2-7, with 9 bases fitting TRBD1. Looked up from germline, CDR1 is SGHRS and CDR2 is YFSETQ. J lost 5 bases, V lost 3 bases, and 9 bases had no gene match. The CDR3 spans 15 residues.

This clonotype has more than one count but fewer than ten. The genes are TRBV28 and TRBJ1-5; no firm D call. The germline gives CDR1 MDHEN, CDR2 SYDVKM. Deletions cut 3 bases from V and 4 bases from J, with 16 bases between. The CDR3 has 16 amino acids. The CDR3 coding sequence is TGTGCCAGCAGTTTGGGTCTGAGCGTGTTTAATCAGCCCCAGCATTTT. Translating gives CASSLGLSVFNQPQHF.

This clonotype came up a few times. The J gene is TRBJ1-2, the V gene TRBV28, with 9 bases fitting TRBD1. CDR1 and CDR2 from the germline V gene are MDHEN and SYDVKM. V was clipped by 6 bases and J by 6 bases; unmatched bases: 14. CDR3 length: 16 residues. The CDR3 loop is CASSVPGQGGMHGYTF. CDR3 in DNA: TGTGCCAGCAGCGTCCCGGGACAGGGCGGGATGCATGGCTACACCTTC.

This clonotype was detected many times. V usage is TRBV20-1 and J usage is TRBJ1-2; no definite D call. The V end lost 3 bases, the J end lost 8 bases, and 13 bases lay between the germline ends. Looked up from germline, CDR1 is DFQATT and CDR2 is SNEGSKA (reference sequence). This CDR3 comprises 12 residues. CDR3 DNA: TGCAGTGCTAGGGACCAGGAACTCGGCTACACCTTC. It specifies CSARDQELGYTF.

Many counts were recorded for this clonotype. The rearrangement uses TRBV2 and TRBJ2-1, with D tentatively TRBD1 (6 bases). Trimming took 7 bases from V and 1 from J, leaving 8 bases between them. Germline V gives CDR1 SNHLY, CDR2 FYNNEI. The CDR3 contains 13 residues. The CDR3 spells CASNGQSYNEQFF. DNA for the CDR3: TGTGCCAGCAACGGACAGTCCTACAATGAGCAGTTCTTC.

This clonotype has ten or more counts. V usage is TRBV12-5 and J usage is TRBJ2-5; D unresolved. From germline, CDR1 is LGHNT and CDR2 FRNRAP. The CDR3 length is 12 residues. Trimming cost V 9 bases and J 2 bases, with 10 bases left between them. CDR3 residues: CASAQNQETQYF. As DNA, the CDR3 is TGTGCTAGCGCGCAGAATCAAGAGACCCAGTACTTC.

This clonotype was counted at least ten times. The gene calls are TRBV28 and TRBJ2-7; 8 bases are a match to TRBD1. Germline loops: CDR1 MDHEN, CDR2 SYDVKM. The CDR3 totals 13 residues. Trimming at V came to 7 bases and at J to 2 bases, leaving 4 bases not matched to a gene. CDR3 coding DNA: TGTGCCAGCACCGGGACAGGTACCTACGAGCAGTACTTC. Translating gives CASTGTGTYEQYF.

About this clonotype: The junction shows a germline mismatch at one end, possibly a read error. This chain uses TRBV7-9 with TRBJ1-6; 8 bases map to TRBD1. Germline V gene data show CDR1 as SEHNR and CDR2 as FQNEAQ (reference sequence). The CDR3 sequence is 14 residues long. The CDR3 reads CASGQGAHNSPLHF. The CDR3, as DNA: TGTGCCAGCGGCCAGGGGGCTCATAATTCACCCCTTCACTTT.

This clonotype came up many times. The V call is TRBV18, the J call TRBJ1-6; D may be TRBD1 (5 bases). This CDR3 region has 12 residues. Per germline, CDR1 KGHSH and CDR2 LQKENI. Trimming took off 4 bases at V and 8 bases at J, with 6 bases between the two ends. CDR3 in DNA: TGTGCCAGCTCACGAGGGGATTCACCCCTCCACTTT. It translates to CASSRGDSPLHF.

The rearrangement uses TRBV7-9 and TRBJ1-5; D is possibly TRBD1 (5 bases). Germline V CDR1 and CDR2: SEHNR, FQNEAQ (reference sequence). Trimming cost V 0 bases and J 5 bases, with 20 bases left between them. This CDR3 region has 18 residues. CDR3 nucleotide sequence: TGTGCCAGCAGCTTAGCTCTCGGTCGGCAGGGCGGGGATCAGCCCCAGCATTTT. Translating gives CASSLALGRQGGDQPQHF.

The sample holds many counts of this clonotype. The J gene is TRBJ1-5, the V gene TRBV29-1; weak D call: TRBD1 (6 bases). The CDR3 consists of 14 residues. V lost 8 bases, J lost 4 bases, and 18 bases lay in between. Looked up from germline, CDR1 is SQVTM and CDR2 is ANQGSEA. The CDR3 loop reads CSFLGGGENQPQHF. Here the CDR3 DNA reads TGCAGCTTCCTCGGGGGCGGGGAGAATCAGCCCCAGCATTTT.

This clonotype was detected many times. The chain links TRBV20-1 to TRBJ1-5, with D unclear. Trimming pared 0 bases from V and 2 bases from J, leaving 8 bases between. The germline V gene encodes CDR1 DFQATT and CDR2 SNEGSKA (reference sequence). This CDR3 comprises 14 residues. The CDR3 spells CSARDSRGNQPQHF. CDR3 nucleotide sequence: TGCAGTGCTAGAGATTCAAGGGGCAATCAGCCCCAGCATTTT.

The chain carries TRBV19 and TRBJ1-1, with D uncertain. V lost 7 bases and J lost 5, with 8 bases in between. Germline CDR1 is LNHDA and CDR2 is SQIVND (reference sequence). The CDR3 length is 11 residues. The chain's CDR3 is CASMQRTEAFF. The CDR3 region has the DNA TGTGCCAGTATGCAGCGAACTGAAGCTTTCTTT.

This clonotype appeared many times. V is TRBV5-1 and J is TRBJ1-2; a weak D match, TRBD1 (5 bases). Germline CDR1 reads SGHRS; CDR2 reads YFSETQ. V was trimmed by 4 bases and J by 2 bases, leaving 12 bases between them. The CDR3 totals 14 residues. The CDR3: CASSLRTRNYGYTF. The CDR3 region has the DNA TGCGCCAGCAGCCTACGGACAAGAAACTATGGCTACACCTTC.

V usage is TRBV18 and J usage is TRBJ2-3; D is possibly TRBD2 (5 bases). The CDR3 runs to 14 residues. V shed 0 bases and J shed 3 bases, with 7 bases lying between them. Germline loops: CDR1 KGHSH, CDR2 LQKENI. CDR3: CASSPPWRTDTQYF. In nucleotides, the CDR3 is TGTGCCAGCTCACCACCTTGGAGGACAGATACGCAGTATTTT.